This is a list of T cell receptor beta chains from one sample in a study of shared clonotypes between healthy human individuals. Here immunoSEQ multiplex PCR was the method, and the copy in TCRdb shows in-frame clones only, minus some. The sample carries some 2,000,000 clones, about 95% recorded once. What was sequenced was naive CD8+ T cells sorted from blood. The source of these receptors is a young man in good health. The CDR3 runs from the conserved cysteine through the conserved F or W. The order of the fields is CDR3 length, V gene, J gene, D gene, clone size, CDR3 DNA, CDR3 protein. D genes are given only for firm matches. Not every row has a clone size; where given, it reads once, few, many or a size class.

len: 17
v_gene: TRBV7-9
j_gene: TRBJ2-5
d_gene: TRBD2
abundance: -
CDR3nt: TGTGCCAGCAGCTCGCGACTAGCGGGGGGCCCGGAAGAGACCCAGTACTTC
CDR3aa: CASSSRLAGGPEETQYF

len: 13
v_gene: TRBV6-5
j_gene: TRBJ1-3
d_gene: -
abundance: once
CDR3nt: TGTGCCAGCAGTCCTTCGGCGCCCCCCACCATATATTTT
CDR3aa: CASSPSAPPTIYF

len: 17
v_gene: TRBV27
j_gene: TRBJ2-1
d_gene: TRBD2
abundance: -
CDR3nt: TGTGCCAGCAGTTTATTGACTAGCGGGAGAGGCTGGGATGAGCAGTTCTTC
CDR3aa: CASSLLTSGRGWDEQFF

len: 12
v_gene: TRBV25-1
j_gene: TRBJ1-1
d_gene: -
abundance: -
CDR3nt: TGTGCCAGCCGGACCATGAACACTGAAGCTTTCTTT
CDR3aa: CASRTMNTEAFF

len: 16
v_gene: TRBV27
j_gene: TRBJ2-2
d_gene: TRBD2
abundance: -
CDR3nt: TGTGCCAGCAGTCCGCGAACGGCGGGAGACACCGGGGAGCTGTTTTTT
CDR3aa: CASSPRTAGDTGELFF

len: 15
v_gene: TRBV7-2
j_gene: TRBJ2-3
d_gene: -
abundance: once
CDR3nt: TGTGCCAGCAGTCTAGGAGGGGTTAGCACAGATACGCAGTATTTT
CDR3aa: CASSLGGVSTDTQYF

len: 15
v_gene: TRBV19
j_gene: TRBJ1-1
d_gene: TRBD1
abundance: once
CDR3nt: TGTGCCAGTAGTACCGGGACAGACGAGAACACTGAAGCTTTCTTT
CDR3aa: CASSTGTDENTEAFF

len: 13
v_gene: TRBV6-5
j_gene: TRBJ2-7
d_gene: -
abundance: -
CDR3nt: TGTGCCAGCAGTCCTGGCCTTTCCTACGAGCAGTACTTC
CDR3aa: CASSPGLSYEQYF

len: 19
v_gene: TRBV6-1
j_gene: TRBJ2-7
d_gene: -
abundance: -
CDR3nt: TGTGCCAGCAGTGAAGACCCCTTTTTGGAGGAGCTGGAGGGAGGCGAGCAGTACTTC
CDR3aa: CASSEDPFLEELEGGEQYF

len: 15
v_gene: TRBV27
j_gene: TRBJ2-7
d_gene: TRBD2
abundance: -
CDR3nt: TGTGCCAGCAGTCTACTAGCGGCCTCATTCTACGAGCAGTACTTC
CDR3aa: CASSLLAASFYEQYF

len: 15
v_gene: TRBV5-5
j_gene: TRBJ2-2
d_gene: TRBD1
abundance: once
CDR3nt: TGTGCCAGCAGCTTGAGGGACAGGAACACCGGGGAGCTGTTTTTT
CDR3aa: CASSLRDRNTGELFF

len: 14
v_gene: TRBV30
j_gene: TRBJ2-6
d_gene: -
abundance: -
CDR3nt: TGTGCCTGGAGTACGGGTGCTGGGGCCAACGTCCTGACTTTC
CDR3aa: CAWSTGAGANVLTF

len: 13
v_gene: TRBV10-3
j_gene: TRBJ2-1
d_gene: -
abundance: -
CDR3nt: TGTGCCATCAGTGAGACAGCCTACAATGAGCAGTTCTTC
CDR3aa: CAISETAYNEQFF

len: 13
v_gene: TRBV10-1
j_gene: TRBJ2-5
d_gene: -
abundance: -
CDR3nt: TGCGCCAGCAGTGAGGCGAGGAGAGAGACCCAGTACTTC
CDR3aa: CASSEARRETQYF

len: 14
v_gene: TRBV14
j_gene: TRBJ2-7
d_gene: -
abundance: -
CDR3nt: TGTGCCAGCAGCCAAGATCTTAGGGGGTACGAGCAGTACTTC
CDR3aa: CASSQDLRGYEQYF

len: 14
v_gene: TRBV19
j_gene: TRBJ1-2
d_gene: TRBD1
abundance: -
CDR3nt: TGTGCCAGTACCGAGGGGGGGACAGGGTATGGCTACACCTTC
CDR3aa: CASTEGGTGYGYTF

len: 12
v_gene: TRBV19
j_gene: TRBJ2-3
d_gene: -
abundance: -
CDR3nt: TGTGCCAGTAGTTCAAAAAGGGATACGCAGTATTTT
CDR3aa: CASSSKRDTQYF

len: 16
v_gene: TRBV5-8
j_gene: TRBJ1-1
d_gene: -
abundance: -
CDR3nt: TGTGCCAGCAGGGGGGCAGGGTTTTCGGAGAACACTGAAGCTTTCTTT
CDR3aa: CASRGAGFSENTEAFF

len: 12
v_gene: TRBV4-1
j_gene: TRBJ2-1
d_gene: -
abundance: -
CDR3nt: TGCGCCAGCAGCCCAACCTCGGGACAGCAGTTCTTC
CDR3aa: CASSPTSGQQFF

len: 12
v_gene: TRBV6-5
j_gene: TRBJ2-1
d_gene: -
abundance: -
CDR3nt: TGTGCCAGCAGCGTTGGGACACACGAGCAGTTCTTC
CDR3aa: CASSVGTHEQFF

len: 14
v_gene: TRBV9
j_gene: TRBJ2-3
d_gene: -
abundance: -
CDR3nt: TGTGCCAGCACCTCCGTACGGGGCACAGATACGCAGTATTTT
CDR3aa: CASTSVRGTDTQYF

len: 20
v_gene: TRBV9
j_gene: TRBJ2-6
d_gene: -
abundance: -
CDR3nt: TGTGCCAGCAGCGTAGTTCCCGAGGAGAAAGCCTTCTCTGGGGCCAACGTCCTGACTTTC
CDR3aa: CASSVVPEEKAFSGANVLTF

len: 13
v_gene: TRBV11-2
j_gene: TRBJ2-7
d_gene: -
abundance: -
CDR3nt: TGTGCCAGCGCCTACTCCCCGGGGTACGAGCAGTACTTC
CDR3aa: CASAYSPGYEQYF

len: 15
v_gene: TRBV6-1
j_gene: TRBJ2-7
d_gene: -
abundance: -
CDR3nt: TGTGCCAGCAGTTTTCGACAGGATAAAGCCTACGAGCAGTACTTC
CDR3aa: CASSFRQDKAYEQYF

len: 15
v_gene: TRBV13
j_gene: TRBJ2-7
d_gene: TRBD2
abundance: -
CDR3nt: TGTGCCAGCAGCTTATTTGGTAGCGGGAACTACGAGCAGTACTTC
CDR3aa: CASSLFGSGNYEQYF

len: 13
v_gene: TRBV29-1
j_gene: TRBJ2-1
d_gene: -
abundance: -
CDR3nt: TGCAGCGTTGAACGCGGGTTTGGGAATGAGCAGTTCTTC
CDR3aa: CSVERGFGNEQFF

len: 14
v_gene: TRBV19
j_gene: TRBJ2-5
d_gene: -
abundance: -
CDR3nt: TGTGCCAGTAGTACGAGACAGTCCCAAGAGACCCAGTACTTC
CDR3aa: CASSTRQSQETQYF

len: 15
v_gene: TRBV4-3
j_gene: TRBJ2-2
d_gene: -
abundance: -
CDR3nt: TGCGCCAGCAGTATCTCGGTGGGCAACACCGGGGAGCTGTTTTTT
CDR3aa: CASSISVGNTGELFF

len: 11
v_gene: TRBV5-5
j_gene: TRBJ2-7
d_gene: -
abundance: once
CDR3nt: TGTGCCAGCATTGGGAGCAACGAGCAGTACTTC
CDR3aa: CASIGSNEQYF

len: 13
v_gene: TRBV6-5
j_gene: TRBJ2-1
d_gene: -
abundance: -
CDR3nt: TGTGCCAGCAGACAAGTGGCCTACAATGAGCAGTTCTTC
CDR3aa: CASRQVAYNEQFF

len: 13
v_gene: TRBV7-3
j_gene: TRBJ2-1
d_gene: -
abundance: -
CDR3nt: TGTGCCAGCAGCTTCCTCGGGGACAATGAGCAGTTCTTC
CDR3aa: CASSFLGDNEQFF

len: 14
v_gene: TRBV6-1
j_gene: TRBJ1-2
d_gene: -
abundance: -
CDR3nt: TGTGCCAGCACCCCCGGGGAGCTGAACTATGGCTACACCTTC
CDR3aa: CASTPGELNYGYTF

len: 17
v_gene: TRBV4-1
j_gene: TRBJ2-7
d_gene: -
abundance: -
CDR3nt: TGCGCCAGCGACGGTCTGACTAAACTAGCCCAATCCTACGAGCAGTACTTC
CDR3aa: CASDGLTKLAQSYEQYF

len: 13
v_gene: TRBV7-6
j_gene: TRBJ2-5
d_gene: -
abundance: -
CDR3nt: TGTGCCAGCAGCTTAGTTGGCCAAGAGACCCAGTACTTC
CDR3aa: CASSLVGQETQYF

len: 13
v_gene: TRBV27
j_gene: TRBJ2-7
d_gene: -
abundance: -
CDR3nt: TGTGCTACCACAGGGTATGACTCCTACGAGCAGTACTTC
CDR3aa: CATTGYDSYEQYF

len: 15
v_gene: TRBV10-1
j_gene: TRBJ2-7
d_gene: -
abundance: -
CDR3nt: TGCGCCAGCAGTGAAGGCACTGGCGCAGGGTACGAGCAGTACTTC
CDR3aa: CASSEGTGAGYEQYF

len: 17
v_gene: TRBV7-9
j_gene: TRBJ2-3
d_gene: TRBD2
abundance: -
CDR3nt: TGTGCCAGCAGCTTACCCCCACTAGCGGGAATCACAGATACGCAGTATTTT
CDR3aa: CASSLPPLAGITDTQYF

len: 15
v_gene: TRBV30
j_gene: TRBJ1-5
d_gene: TRBD1
abundance: many
CDR3nt: TGTGCCTGGAGTGTACTTACAGGGGGTAATCAGCCCCAGCATTTT
CDR3aa: CAWSVLTGGNQPQHF

len: 14
v_gene: TRBV7-9
j_gene: TRBJ1-2
d_gene: TRBD1
abundance: -
CDR3nt: TGTGCCAGCAGCGGGGCGGGACAGGGCCATGGCTACACCTTC
CDR3aa: CASSGAGQGHGYTF

len: 15
v_gene: TRBV9
j_gene: TRBJ1-5
d_gene: TRBD1
abundance: few
CDR3nt: TGTGCCAGCAGCCCCGGGGACAGGGAGAATCAGCCCCAGCATTTT
CDR3aa: CASSPGDRENQPQHF

len: 13
v_gene: TRBV28
j_gene: TRBJ1-1
d_gene: -
abundance: -
CDR3nt: TGTGCCAGCAGTTTGGGGATAGGTACTGAAGCTTTCTTT
CDR3aa: CASSLGIGTEAFF

len: 15
v_gene: TRBV14
j_gene: TRBJ2-7
d_gene: TRBD1
abundance: -
CDR3nt: TGTGCCAGCAGCCAGGGGACAGTTATCTTCGACGAGCAGTACTTC
CDR3aa: CASSQGTVIFDEQYF

len: 13
v_gene: TRBV6-5
j_gene: TRBJ1-2
d_gene: -
abundance: once
CDR3nt: TGTGCCAGCAGTTACGCAGGGTCCTATGGCTACACCTTC
CDR3aa: CASSYAGSYGYTF

len: 13
v_gene: TRBV7-9
j_gene: TRBJ2-7
d_gene: TRBD1
abundance: -
CDR3nt: TGTGCCAGCTTACCAGGGGGAACGGACGAGCAGTACTTC
CDR3aa: CASLPGGTDEQYF

len: 13
v_gene: TRBV9
j_gene: TRBJ1-5
d_gene: -
abundance: -
CDR3nt: TGTGCCAGCAGCGTAGCCCTTGATCAGCCCCAGCATTTT
CDR3aa: CASSVALDQPQHF